This T cell receptor beta chain is from a study of CD8 T cells in ankylosing spondylitis. Study results and caveats: About 8 highly homologous variants made up a TCR beta motif, and this motif appeared characteristic of ankylosing spondylitis blood.

About this clonotype itself: Its antigen remains unidentified.

TCRdb fed the 5' RACE reads into MiXCR, producing one record per CDR3 protein. The sample yields fewer than 500,000 distinct CDR3 sequences, 20% to 30% seen once. The sequence came from a male donor with ankylosing spondylitis. Material: blood, either unsorted or a sorted T cell fraction (not recorded which).

The CDR3 spells CATSTSSGADTQYF. The DNA of the CDR3 is TGTGCCACCAGCACCTCATCGGGGGCAGATACGCAGTATTTT. The rearrangement joins TRBV15 to TRBJ2-3; possibly TRBD2 for D (6 bases). Trimming cost V 4 bases and J 4 bases, with 12 bases left between them. Germline V gene data show CDR1 as LNHNV and CDR2 as YYDKDF (reference sequence). The CDR3 length is 14 residues. The full variable domain, in which reference TRBV15 and TRBJ2-3 provide the parts outside the CDR3, is DAMVIQNPRYQVTQFGKPVTLSCSQTLNHNVMYWYQQKSSQAPKLLFHYYDKDFNNEADTPDNFQSRRPNTSFCFLDIRSPGLGDTAMYLCATSTSSGADTQYFGPGTRLTVL.